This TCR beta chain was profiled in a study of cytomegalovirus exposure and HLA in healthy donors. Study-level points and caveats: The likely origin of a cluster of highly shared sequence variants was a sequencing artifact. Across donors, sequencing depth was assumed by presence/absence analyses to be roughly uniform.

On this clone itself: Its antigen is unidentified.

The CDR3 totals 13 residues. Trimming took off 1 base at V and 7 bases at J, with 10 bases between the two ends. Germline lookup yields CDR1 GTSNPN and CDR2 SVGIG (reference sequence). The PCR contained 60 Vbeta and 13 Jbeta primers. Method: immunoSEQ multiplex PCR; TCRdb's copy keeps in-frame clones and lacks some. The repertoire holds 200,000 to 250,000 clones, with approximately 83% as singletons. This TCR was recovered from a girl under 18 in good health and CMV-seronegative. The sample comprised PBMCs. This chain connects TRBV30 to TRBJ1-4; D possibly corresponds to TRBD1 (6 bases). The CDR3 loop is CAWSDRDSEKLFF. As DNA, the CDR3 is TGTGCCTGGAGTGACAGGGATAGTGAAAAACTGTTTTTT.